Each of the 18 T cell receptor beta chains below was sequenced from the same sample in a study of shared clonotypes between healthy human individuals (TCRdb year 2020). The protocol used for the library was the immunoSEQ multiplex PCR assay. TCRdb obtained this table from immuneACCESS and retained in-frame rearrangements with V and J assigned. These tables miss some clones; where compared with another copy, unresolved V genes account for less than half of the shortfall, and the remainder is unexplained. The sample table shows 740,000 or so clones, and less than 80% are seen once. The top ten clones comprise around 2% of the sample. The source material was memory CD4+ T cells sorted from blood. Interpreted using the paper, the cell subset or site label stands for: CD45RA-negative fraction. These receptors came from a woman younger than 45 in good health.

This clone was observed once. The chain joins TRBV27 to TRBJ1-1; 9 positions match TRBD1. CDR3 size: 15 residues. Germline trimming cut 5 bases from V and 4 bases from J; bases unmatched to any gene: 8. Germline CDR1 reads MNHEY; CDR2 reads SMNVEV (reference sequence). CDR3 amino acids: CASSDTDRGGTEAFF. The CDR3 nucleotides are TGTGCCAGCAGTGACACGGACAGGGGAGGCACTGAAGCTTTCTTT.

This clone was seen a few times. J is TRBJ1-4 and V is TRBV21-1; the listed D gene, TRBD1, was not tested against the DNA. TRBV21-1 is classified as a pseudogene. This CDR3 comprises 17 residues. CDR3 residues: CASSSCSYRGLGEKLFF. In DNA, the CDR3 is TGTGCCAGCAGCTCCTGCTCTTACAGGGGGCTGGGTGAAAAACTGTTTTTT.

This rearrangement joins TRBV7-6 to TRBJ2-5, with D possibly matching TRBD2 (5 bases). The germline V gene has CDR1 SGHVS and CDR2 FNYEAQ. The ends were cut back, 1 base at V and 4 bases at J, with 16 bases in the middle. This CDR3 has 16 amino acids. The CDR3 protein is CASSLVSPGSAETQYF. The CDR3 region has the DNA TGTGCCAGCAGCTTAGTGTCCCCGGGATCAGCAGAGACCCAGTACTTC. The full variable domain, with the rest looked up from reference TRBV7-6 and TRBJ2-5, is GAGVSQSPRYKVTKRGQDVALRCDPISGHVSLYWYRQALGQGPEFLTYFNYEAQQDKSGLPNDRFSAERPEGSISTLTIQRTEQRDSAMYRCASSLVSPGSAETQYFGPGTRLLVL.

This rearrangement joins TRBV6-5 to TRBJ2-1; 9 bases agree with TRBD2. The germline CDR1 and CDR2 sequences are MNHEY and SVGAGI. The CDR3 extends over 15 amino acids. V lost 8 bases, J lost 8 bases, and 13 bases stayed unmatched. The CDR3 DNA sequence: TGTGCCAGCTCATCCTCGGGACTAGCCTCAGATGAGCAGTTCTTC. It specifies CASSSSGLASDEQFF.

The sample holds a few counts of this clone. The CDR3 bases are TGTGCCAGCAGTGAAGGGACCGGCCTAGAGACCCAGTACTTC. Its translation is CASSEGTGLETQYF. The J gene is TRBJ2-5, the V gene TRBV28; D assignment may be TRBD1 or TRBD2 (5 bases each). Trimming pared 5 bases from V and 4 bases from J, leaving 14 bases between. This CDR3 spans 14 amino acids. The germline gives CDR1 MDHEN, CDR2 SYDVKM.

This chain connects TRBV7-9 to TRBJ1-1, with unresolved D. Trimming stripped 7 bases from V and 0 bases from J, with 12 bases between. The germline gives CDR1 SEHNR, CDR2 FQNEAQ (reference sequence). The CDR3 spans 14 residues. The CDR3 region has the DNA TGTGCCAGCACGGACGGAACTATGAACACTGAAGCTTTCTTT. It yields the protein CASTDGTMNTEAFF. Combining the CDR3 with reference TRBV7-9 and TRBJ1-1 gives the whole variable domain DTGVSQNPRHKITKRGQNVTFRCDPISEHNRLYWYRQTLGQGPEFLTYFQNEAQLEKSRLLSDRFSAERPKGSFSTLEIQRTEQGDSAMYLCASTDGTMNTEAFFGQGTRLTVV.

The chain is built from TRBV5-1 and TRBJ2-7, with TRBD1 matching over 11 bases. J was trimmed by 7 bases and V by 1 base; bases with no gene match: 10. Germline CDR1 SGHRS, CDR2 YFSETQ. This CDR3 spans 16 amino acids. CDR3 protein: CASSLLGQGARGEQYF. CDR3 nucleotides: TGCGCCAGCAGCTTGTTAGGACAGGGGGCGAGAGGTGAGCAGTACTTC. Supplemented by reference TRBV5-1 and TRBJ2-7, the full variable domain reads KAGVTQTPRYLIKTRGQQVTLSCSPISGHRSVSWYQQTPGQGLQFLFEYFSETQRNKGNFPGRFSGRQFSNSRSEMNVSTLELGDSALYLCASSLLGQGARGEQYFGPGTRLTVT.

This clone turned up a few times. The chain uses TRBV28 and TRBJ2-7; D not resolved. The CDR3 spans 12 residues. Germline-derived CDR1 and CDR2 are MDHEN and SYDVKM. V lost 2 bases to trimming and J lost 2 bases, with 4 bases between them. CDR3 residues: CASSLGAYEQYF. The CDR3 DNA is TGTGCCAGCAGTTTAGGAGCCTACGAGCAGTACTTC.

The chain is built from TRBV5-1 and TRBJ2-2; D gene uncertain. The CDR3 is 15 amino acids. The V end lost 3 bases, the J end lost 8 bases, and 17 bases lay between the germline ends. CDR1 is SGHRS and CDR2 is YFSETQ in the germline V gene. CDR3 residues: CASSSASLETGELFF. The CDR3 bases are TGCGCCAGCAGCTCCGCGAGCCTAGAGACGGGGGAGCTGTTTTTT.

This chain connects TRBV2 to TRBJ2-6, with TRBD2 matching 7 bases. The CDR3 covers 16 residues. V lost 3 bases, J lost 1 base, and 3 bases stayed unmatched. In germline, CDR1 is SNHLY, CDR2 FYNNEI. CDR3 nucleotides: TGTGCCAGCAGTGATAACGGGGGGTCTGGGGCCAACGTCCTGACTTTC. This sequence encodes CASSDNGGSGANVLTF.

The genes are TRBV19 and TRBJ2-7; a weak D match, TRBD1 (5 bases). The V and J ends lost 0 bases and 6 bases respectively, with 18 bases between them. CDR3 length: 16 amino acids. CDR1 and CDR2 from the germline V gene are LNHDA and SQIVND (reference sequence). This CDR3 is CASSIDGAQTPREQYF. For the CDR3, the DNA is TGTGCCAGTAGTATAGATGGGGCGCAAACCCCCCGCGAGCAGTACTTC.

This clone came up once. CDR3 coding DNA: TGTGCCAGCGTCGGGGGAACCTACAATGAGCAGTTCTTC. It codes for CASVGGTYNEQFF. This sequence joins TRBV6-5 and TRBJ2-1, with D perhaps TRBD2 (6 bases). The CDR3 totals 13 residues. V lost 8 bases to trimming and J lost 2 bases, with 10 bases between them. CDR1 and CDR2 from the germline V gene are MNHEY and SVGAGI.

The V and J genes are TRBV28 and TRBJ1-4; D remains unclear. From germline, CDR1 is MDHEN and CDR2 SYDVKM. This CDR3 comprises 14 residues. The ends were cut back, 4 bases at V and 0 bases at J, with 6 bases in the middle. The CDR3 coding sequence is TGTGCCAGCAGTTGGGCTTCAACTAATGAAAAACTGTTTTTT. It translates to CASSWASTNEKLFF. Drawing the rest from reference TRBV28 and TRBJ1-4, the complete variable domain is DVKVTQSSRYLVKRTGEKVFLECVQDMDHENMFWYRQDPGLGLRLIYFSYDVKMKEKGDIPEGYSVSREKKERFSLILESASTNQTSMYLCASSWASTNEKLFFGSGTQLSVL.

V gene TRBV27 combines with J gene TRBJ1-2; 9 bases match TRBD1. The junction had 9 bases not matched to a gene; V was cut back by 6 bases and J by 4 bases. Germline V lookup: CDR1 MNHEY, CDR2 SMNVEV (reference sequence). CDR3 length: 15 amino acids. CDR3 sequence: CASRNLQGASYGYTF. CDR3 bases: TGTGCCAGCAGAAACCTACAGGGGGCTAGCTATGGCTACACCTTC.

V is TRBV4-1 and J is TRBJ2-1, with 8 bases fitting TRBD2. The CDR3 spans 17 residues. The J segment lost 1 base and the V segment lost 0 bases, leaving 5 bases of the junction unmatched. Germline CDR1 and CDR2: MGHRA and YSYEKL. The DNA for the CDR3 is TGCGCCAGCAGCCAAGATCCAAGCGGGAGTTCCTACAATGAGCAGTTCTTC. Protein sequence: CASSQDPSGSSYNEQFF.

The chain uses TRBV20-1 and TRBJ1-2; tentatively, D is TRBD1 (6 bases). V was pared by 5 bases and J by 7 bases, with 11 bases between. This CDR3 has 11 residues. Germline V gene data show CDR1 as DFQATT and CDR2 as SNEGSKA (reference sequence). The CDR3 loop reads CSADKTGGYTF. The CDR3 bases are TGCAGTGCTGACAAGACAGGTGGCTACACCTTC.

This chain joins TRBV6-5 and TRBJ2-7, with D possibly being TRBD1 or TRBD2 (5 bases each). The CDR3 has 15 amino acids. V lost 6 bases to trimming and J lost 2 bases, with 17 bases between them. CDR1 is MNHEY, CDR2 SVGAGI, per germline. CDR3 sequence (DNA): TGTGCCAGCAGCCTTAGTGGGGGTCGGACCTACGAGCAGTACTTC. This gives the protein CASSLSGGRTYEQYF.

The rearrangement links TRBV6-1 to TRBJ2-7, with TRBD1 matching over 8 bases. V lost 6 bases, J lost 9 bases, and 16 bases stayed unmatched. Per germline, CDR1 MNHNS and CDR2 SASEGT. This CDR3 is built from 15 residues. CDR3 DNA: TGTGCCAGCAGCTCAATGGCAGGGGGCGGACGGGGGCAGTACTTC. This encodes CASSSMAGGGRGQYF.